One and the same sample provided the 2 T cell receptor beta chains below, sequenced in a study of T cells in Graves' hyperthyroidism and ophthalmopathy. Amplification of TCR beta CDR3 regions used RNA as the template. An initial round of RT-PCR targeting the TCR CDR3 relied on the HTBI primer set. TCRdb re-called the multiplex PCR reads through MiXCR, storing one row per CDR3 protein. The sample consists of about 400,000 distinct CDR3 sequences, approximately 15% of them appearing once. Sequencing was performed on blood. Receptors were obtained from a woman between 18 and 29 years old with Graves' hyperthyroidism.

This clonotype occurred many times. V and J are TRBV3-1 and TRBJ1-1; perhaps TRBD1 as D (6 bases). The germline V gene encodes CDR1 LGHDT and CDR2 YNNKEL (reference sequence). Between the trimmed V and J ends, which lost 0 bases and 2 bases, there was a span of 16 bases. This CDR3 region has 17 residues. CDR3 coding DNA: TGTGCCAGCAGCCAAGACCGCAGGGGCTCCCCTAACACTGAAGCTTTCTTT. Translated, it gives CASSQDRRGSPNTEAFF.

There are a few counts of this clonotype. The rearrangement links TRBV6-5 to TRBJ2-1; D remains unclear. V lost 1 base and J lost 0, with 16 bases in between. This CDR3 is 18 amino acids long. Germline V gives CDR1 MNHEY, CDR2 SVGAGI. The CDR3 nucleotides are TGTGCCAGCAGTTACTTTTATGCAGGCTCTAGCTCCTACAATGAGCAGTTCTTC. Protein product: CASSYFYAGSSSYNEQFF.